The 21 T cell receptor beta chains below all came from one sample that was sequenced in a study of blood T cell repertoires in COVID-19. Using immunoSEQ multiplex PCR, the repertoire was profiled, and TCRdb retains in-frame clones only, with some absent. The sample lists more than 200,000 clones, 85% to 90% occurring once. Material: peripheral blood. Receptor source: a man older than 75 with acute or convalescent COVID-19.

CDR3 nucleotides: TGTGCCAGCAGTTCTACCCCCGGGGGGCGTCCCTACGAGCAGTACTTC. Amino acids: CASSSTPGGRPYEQYF. The chain is built from TRBV28 and TRBJ2-7; tentative D call: TRBD2 (7 bases). Trimming removed 4 bases at V and 2 bases at J, with 18 bases between. This CDR3 is built from 16 residues. Germline CDR1 and CDR2: MDHEN and SYDVKM.

The chain couples TRBV15 to TRBJ1-2; D remains ambiguous. V lost 0 bases, J lost 1 base, and 9 bases lay in between. The CDR3 extends over 15 amino acids. CDR1 is LNHNV and CDR2 is YYDKDF in the germline V gene (reference sequence). The CDR3 bases are TGTGCCACCAGCAGAGACCACCAGATTAACTATGGCTACACCTTC. Translated: CATSRDHQINYGYTF. Combining the CDR3 with reference TRBV15 and TRBJ1-2 gives the whole variable domain DAMVIQNPRYQVTQFGKPVTLSCSQTLNHNVMYWYQQKSSQAPKLLFHYYDKDFNNEADTPDNFQSRRPNTSFCFLDIRSPGLGDTAMYLCATSRDHQINYGYTFGSGTRLTVV.

The chain links TRBV7-8 to TRBJ2-5, with a weak D call TRBD1 (5 bases). CDR1 SGHVS and CDR2 FQNEAQ come from the germline V gene. V shed 1 base and J shed 0 bases, with 6 bases lying between them. The CDR3 extends over 14 amino acids. The CDR3: CASSLDRYQETQYF. For the CDR3, the DNA is TGTGCCAGCAGCTTAGACAGGTACCAAGAGACCCAGTACTTC.

This chain connects TRBV7-9 to TRBJ1-1; 10 bases map to TRBD1. With 4 bases clipped from V and 5 bases from J, the junction kept 7 bases outside the gene matches. CDR3 length equals 15 residues. CDR1 and CDR2 from the germline V gene are SEHNR and FQNEAQ (reference sequence). This chain's CDR3 is CASSSSGTGVTEAFF. Here the CDR3 DNA reads TGTGCCAGCAGCTCGTCCGGGACAGGGGTTACTGAAGCTTTCTTT.

This chain connects TRBV7-2 to TRBJ2-1; TRBD2 matches 7 bases. V lost 6 bases and J lost 8; bases outside the gene matches: 7. The CDR3 covers 13 residues. CDR1 and CDR2 from the germline V gene are SGHTA and FQGNSA. Here the CDR3 reads CASRERGLDEQFF. CDR3 sequence (DNA): TGTGCCAGCAGGGAGCGGGGTCTGGATGAGCAGTTCTTC.

The chain carries TRBV6-5 and TRBJ2-4; 7 bases agree with TRBD2. V was clipped by 6 bases and J by 8 bases; unmatched bases: 10. Germline values: CDR1 MNHEY, CDR2 SVGAGI. The CDR3 extends over 14 amino acids. The CDR3: CASRTAGFRYIQYF. The CDR3 region has the DNA TGTGCCAGCAGGACAGCGGGATTTAGGTACATTCAGTACTTC.

The chain links TRBV7-2 to TRBJ1-2; no clear D gene. The ends were cut back, 5 bases at V and 13 bases at J, with 23 bases in the middle. Germline V lookup: CDR1 SGHTA, CDR2 FQGNSA. There are 14 residues in the CDR3. The CDR3 nucleotides are TGTGCCAGCAGCCGGGAGATAGTCCTCGGGGAGAGCACCTTC. Its protein is CASSREIVLGESTF. Full variable domain (missing parts from reference TRBV7-2 and TRBJ1-2): GAGVSQSPSNKVTEKGKDVELRCDPISGHTALYWYRQSLGQGLEFLIYFQGNSAPDKSGLPSDRFSAERTGGSVSTLTIQRTQQEDSAVYLCASSREIVLGESTFGSGTRLTVV.

This chain uses TRBV28 with TRBJ2-1; no clear D. The CDR3 loop spans 13 amino acids. CDR1 and CDR2 from the germline V gene are MDHEN and SYDVKM. Trimming left V 3 bases short and J 2 bases short, with 5 bases between. The CDR3 DNA sequence: TGTGCCAGCAGTTTGAGAGCCTACAATGAGCAGTTCTTC. This gives the protein CASSLRAYNEQFF.

J is TRBJ2-7 and V is TRBV3-1 (or the pseudogene TRBV3-2); D may be TRBD1 (6 bases). Germline CDR1 reads LGHDT; CDR2 reads YNNKEL (reference sequence). The CDR3 covers 13 residues. Trimming left V 3 bases short and J 3 bases short, with 9 bases between. In DNA form, the CDR3 reads TGTGCCAGCAGCCAGAGGGGGTTCTACGAGCAGTACTTC. This codes for CASSQRGFYEQYF.

The chain links TRBV9 to TRBJ2-4; D might be TRBD2 (6 bases). V lost 0 bases and J 11 bases, leaving 15 bases between the germline ends. Germline lookup yields CDR1 SGDLS and CDR2 YYNGEE. The CDR3 sequence is 14 residues long. CDR3 in amino acids: CASSVGAGRDFQYF. The CDR3, as DNA: TGTGCCAGCAGCGTAGGGGCGGGGCGAGATTTTCAGTACTTC.

The rearrangement links TRBV28 to TRBJ1-2; D unresolved. Germline V lookup: CDR1 MDHEN, CDR2 SYDVKM. V lost 3 bases and J 5 bases, leaving 10 bases between the germline ends. The CDR3 loop spans 13 amino acids. CDR3 bases: TGTGCCAGCAGTTTTCAAGGGAGGTATGGCTACACCTTC. Its protein product is CASSFQGRYGYTF.

The V gene is TRBV11-1, the J gene TRBJ2-7, with D tentatively TRBD2 (5 bases). Germline V gene data show CDR1 as SGHAT and CDR2 as FQDESV (reference sequence). This CDR3 comprises 14 residues. Trimming shortened V by 1 base and J by 2 bases, and 9 bases separated the two germline ends. CDR3 nucleotide sequence: TGTGCCAGCAGCTTAGGTGGGAGTCCCTACGAGCAGTACTTC. The encoded protein is CASSLGGSPYEQYF.

The rearrangement links TRBV2 to TRBJ2-5; 7 nucleotides line up with TRBD2. V gave up 1 base and J gave up 7 bases; unmatched junction bases: 6. Germline-derived CDR1 and CDR2 are SNHLY and FYNNEI. This CDR3 has 14 residues. Here the CDR3 DNA reads TGTGCCAGCAGTGAAGGGGACTATCTAGGGACCCAGTACTTC. Residues: CASSEGDYLGTQYF.

This chain links TRBV18 with TRBJ2-1, with a tentative D call TRBD1 (6 bases). V shed 6 bases and J shed 2 bases, with 11 bases lying between them. This CDR3 contains 14 residues. Per the germline V gene, CDR1 is KGHSH and CDR2 is LQKENI. DNA of the CDR3: TGTGCCAGCTCCCGACAGGCCACCTACAATGAGCAGTTCTTC. Protein: CASSRQATYNEQFF.

This sequence joins TRBV18 and TRBJ1-5; 11 nucleotides agree with TRBD1. The CDR3 consists of 19 residues. CDR1 is KGHSH and CDR2 is LQKENI in the germline V gene. The V segment lost 3 bases and the J segment 0 bases; nucleotides outside the gene matches: 10. The CDR3 bases are TGTGCCAGCTCACCTGCAGCGGGACAGGGGGGGAGTAGCAATCAGCCCCAGCATTTT. Translated, it gives CASSPAAGQGGSSNQPQHF.

The chain uses TRBV28 and TRBJ2-5, with D possibly being TRBD1 (6 bases). This CDR3 spans 13 amino acids. Trimming removed 5 bases at V and 1 base at J, with 8 bases between. Germline CDR1 MDHEN, CDR2 SYDVKM. Written as DNA, the CDR3 is TGTGCCAGCAGTGCGGACAGCCAAGAGACCCAGTACTTC. Translation: CASSADSQETQYF.

The chain is built from TRBV28 and TRBJ2-7; 16 positions agree with TRBD2. J was trimmed by 6 bases and V by 3 bases; bases with no gene match: 8. The germline V gene has CDR1 MDHEN and CDR2 SYDVKM. The CDR3 is 17 amino acids. CDR3 amino acids: CASSLWGLAGGTGEQYF. The DNA of the CDR3 is TGTGCCAGCAGTTTGTGGGGACTAGCGGGAGGGACCGGCGAGCAGTACTTC. Full variable domain (rest looked up from reference TRBV28 and TRBJ2-7): DVKVTQSSRYLVKRTGEKVFLECVQDMDHENMFWYRQDPGLGLRLIYFSYDVKMKEKGDIPEGYSVSREKKERFSLILESASTNQTSMYLCASSLWGLAGGTGEQYFGPGTRLTVT.

J is TRBJ1-1 and V is TRBV6-4, with 10 positions matching TRBD1. The V and J ends lost 3 bases and 11 bases, in that order; junction bases with no gene match: 12. Germline CDR1 reads MRHNA; CDR2 reads SNTAGT. The CDR3 sequence is 15 residues long. CDR3 DNA sequence: TGTGCCAGCAGTGAAGGGACAGGGGCCGCATTTGATGCTTTCTTT. Residues: CASSEGTGAAFDAFF.

The chain carries TRBV18 and TRBJ2-7; 9 nucleotides agree with TRBD1. The CDR3 consists of 17 residues. Germline V gene sequence: CDR1 KGHSH, CDR2 LQKENI. V lost 0 bases and J lost 1; bases outside the gene matches: 7. The CDR3 bases are TGTGCCAGCTCACCACCGGTTGGGACAGGGAGTTCCTACGAGCAGTACTTC. This codes for CASSPPVGTGSSYEQYF.

CDR3 nucleotides: TGTGCCAGCAGTTACTCGAGACAGGGGGGGACCCAGTACTTC. The encoded protein is CASSYSRQGGTQYF. This chain uses TRBV6-2 or TRBV6-3 with TRBJ2-5; 9 nucleotides match TRBD1. The CDR3 is made up of 14 amino acids. Germline V lookup: CDR1 MNHEY, CDR2 SVGEGT. With V trimmed by 0 bases and J by 7 bases, 3 bases remained unmatched.

This clone showed up just once. Mismatch with germline at one junction end may stem from a read error. The genes are TRBV3-1 (or the pseudogene TRBV3-2) and TRBJ1-4; D uncertain. Per the germline V gene, CDR1 is LGHDT and CDR2 is YNNKEL (reference sequence). This CDR3 comprises 12 residues. CDR3 DNA sequence: TGTGCCAGCAGCCAAACTAAGGAAAAACTGTTTTTT. This translates into CASSQTKEKLFF.